This TCR beta chain appears in the sequencing data of a study of long-term antiretroviral therapy in people with HIV. The run of the v3.0 immunoSEQ assay was at survey level. Clones were sequenced by immunoSEQ multiplex PCR, and TCRdb holds only the in-frame ones, with some missing. The sample shows tens of thousands of clones, about 89% of them seen only once. Per individual, the PBMC samples numbered at least one pre-ART and at least two post-ART. United States facilities provided treatment to all participants with HIV. Every sample had about 0.9-11 million cryopreserved PBMC in it before DNA extraction. The V gene's germline CDR1 is SGDLS and CDR2 YYNGEE. There are 14 residues in the CDR3. Trimming took 2 bases from V and 3 from J; bases not matched to a gene: 3.

The rearrangement uses TRBV9 and TRBJ2-7; TRBD2 matches at 9 bases. Sample: unsorted PBMCs, taken 0.1 years before starting antiretroviral therapy. The origin of this receptor is a woman in her fifties or sixties with HIV. Here the CDR3 reads CASSVAGGIYEQYF. For the CDR3, the DNA is TGTGCCAGCAGCGTGGCGGGGGGGATCTACGAGCAGTACTTC.